This is a list of T cell receptor beta chains from one sample in a study of patients and donors after allogeneic stem cell transplantation. TCRdb ran MiXCR on the RT-PCR reads and lists one entry per CDR3 protein. The table lists about a million distinct CDR3 sequences, roughly 18% of them singletons. Sequencing input: blood, either unsorted or a sorted T cell fraction (not recorded which). These TCRs come from a human donor who was either an allogeneic HSCT recipient or a stem cell or donor lymphocyte infusion donor (not recorded which). It is not recorded whose cells these are; they may come from a transplant donor. Both conserved end residues are part of each CDR3.

j_call,v_call,cdr3_aa
TRBJ2-7,TRBV20-1,CSARDLAGGGYEQYF
TRBJ2-7,TRBV20-1,CSARISGSYEQYF
TRBJ2-3,TRBV2,CASSLSGRVSTDTQYF
TRBJ1-2,TRBV10-3,CAISEFRITGYGYTF
TRBJ2-5,TRBV5-1,CASSSSGTQQETQYF
TRBJ2-3,TRBV5-1,CASSLRREAPDTQYF
TRBJ2-7,TRBV7-2,CASSVWGQGSSYEQYF
TRBJ1-2,TRBV27,CASSPKLTGAYGYTF
TRBJ1-3,TRBV6-5,CASSYGVNAGNTIYF
TRBJ2-3,TRBV20-1,CSAPIRRLAGSTDTQYF
TRBJ1-1,TRBV5-1,CASSLAFQASATEAFF
TRBJ2-2,TRBV7-6,CASSLPSGSGHTGELFF
TRBJ2-4,TRBV7-9,CASSLGGTDIQYF
TRBJ2-1,TRBV19,CASSMGGSAYNEQFF
TRBJ2-4,TRBV20-1,CSARAIAKNIQYF
TRBJ1-2,TRBV9,CASSVDGQGLHYGYTF
TRBJ2-1,TRBV11-2,CASSLRGALPNEQFF
TRBJ1-1,TRBV27,CASRRLRLPGPPLAFF
TRBJ1-5,TRBV7-4,CASSFGTAVVAQHF
TRBJ2-3,TRBV6-2/TRBV6-3,CASSYRGEDTQYF
TRBJ2-7,TRBV7-2,CASSPAGIHEQYF
TRBJ1-2,TRBV7-9,CASSLEVDYGYTF
TRBJ2-1,TRBV19,CASTTGDSGKRYNEQFF
TRBJ2-1,TRBV12-3/TRBV12-4,CASSLDHLEAASSYNEQFF
TRBJ2-7,TRBV6-1,CASGGGSSYEQYF
TRBJ2-1,TRBV27,CASIGLAGLYNEQFF
TRBJ2-3,TRBV15,CATSRANVGMDTQYF
TRBJ2-1,TRBV5-6,CASSLKGLAENEQFF
TRBJ2-7,TRBV20-1,CSALIPGQATEQYF
TRBJ2-1,TRBV7-2,CASSLLLASNEQFF
TRBJ2-7,TRBV12-3/TRBV12-4,CASGTLGGWEQYF
TRBJ1-6,TRBV5-1,CASSTQGVWANSPLHF
TRBJ2-1,TRBV12-3/TRBV12-4,CASSLQNSYNEQFF
TRBJ2-1,TRBV7-9,CASSLRQNNEQFF
TRBJ2-7,TRBV29-1,CSVEFPVSYEQYF
TRBJ2-7,TRBV6-5,CASSYGRILYEQYF
TRBJ2-7,TRBV5-1,CASSLGTRFPYEQYF
TRBJ2-1,TRBV10-3,CAISADRTFSFEQFF
TRBJ2-7,TRBV7-6,CASSLFRTSGSNEQYF
TRBJ2-4,TRBV19,CATFDVAKNIQYF
TRBJ1-1,TRBV7-9,CAITTGTGNTEAFF
TRBJ2-7,TRBV12-3/TRBV12-4,CASSQAGTGLLVEQYF
TRBJ2-2,TRBV9,CASSVEASGSVAPRGELFF
TRBJ1-6,TRBV30,CAWSVDSPLHF
TRBJ1-2,TRBV20-1,CSATRQKSTYGYTF
TRBJ2-1,TRBV12-3/TRBV12-4,CASSSFESYNEQFF
TRBJ1-2,TRBV13,CASSLQAVYGYTF
TRBJ1-2,TRBV7-2,CASSRRGVEGTF
TRBJ1-1,TRBV12-3/TRBV12-4,CASSHRGRGNTEAFF
TRBJ2-7,TRBV12-3/TRBV12-4,CASSLSGRALSYEQYF
TRBJ2-3,TRBV7-3,CASKSHHDSTDTQYF
TRBJ2-7,TRBV7-2,CASSLSQGLSPYEQYF
TRBJ1-1,TRBV5-1,CASSLVPGTGVPNTEAFF
TRBJ2-2,TRBV20-1,CSATQGFGGELFF
TRBJ1-1,TRBV2,CASDRNTEAFF